Shown below are 17 T cell receptor beta chains from a single sample sequenced in a study of blood T cell repertoires in COVID-19 (dated by TCRdb to the early 2020s). Library construction relied on the immunoSEQ multiplex PCR assay. Not all clones reach the TCRdb copy of this immuneACCESS table, which keeps in-frame sequences only. Checked studies attribute under half of the gap to unresolved V genes and leave the rest unexplained. This sample comprises 95,000 to 150,000 clones, roughly 72% of them detected only once. The ten largest clones capture roughly 5% of the sample. The sample taken for sequencing was peripheral blood. Source of these receptors: a man aged 55 to 69 with acute or convalescent COVID-19.

This sequence joins TRBV2 and TRBJ1-5; TRBD1 might be the D (5 bases). The CDR3 is 19 residues long. V was pared by 8 bases and J by 7 bases, with 33 bases between. CDR1 SNHLY and CDR2 FYNNEI come from the germline V gene. The CDR3 DNA follows: TGTGCCAGCGATAAGTTACAGAACGCACAAGGGGTAATCAACCAGCCCCAGCATTTT. Residues: CASDKLQNAQGVINQPQHF. The full variable domain, with the rest looked up from reference TRBV2 and TRBJ1-5, is EPEVTQTPSHQVTQMGQEVILRCVPISNHLYFYWYRQILGQKVEFLVSFYNNEISEKSEIFDDQFSVERPDGSNFTLKIRSTKLEDSAMYFCASDKLQNAQGVINQPQHFGDGTRLSIL.

The V call is TRBV5-1, the J call TRBJ1-4; maybe TRBD1 (5 bases). Germline V gene sequence: CDR1 SGHRS, CDR2 YFSETQ. The length of the CDR3 is 14 residues. Trimming stripped 4 bases from V and 5 bases from J, with 12 bases between. The CDR3 DNA is TGCGCCAGCAGCGGTGGCAGGGTGAATGAAAAACTGTTTTTT. This encodes CASSGGRVNEKLFF.

This clone has a single count. This may arise from a read error, as a much more abundant clone is one base away. The chain recombines TRBV3-1 (or the pseudogene TRBV3-2) with TRBJ2-7, with D uncertain. Per germline, CDR1 LGHDT and CDR2 YNNKEL (reference sequence). V lost 4 bases, J lost 3 bases, and 4 bases lay in between. The CDR3 spans 11 residues. CDR3 coding DNA: TGTGCCAGCAGCCGGAGCTACGAGCAGTACTTC. This sequence encodes CASSRSYEQYF.

The chain combines TRBV9 with TRBJ2-5, with a possible D match to TRBD1 (5 bases). The germline V gene encodes CDR1 SGDLS and CDR2 YYNGEE. Trimming left V 0 bases short and J 3 bases short, with 9 bases between. CDR3 size: 14 residues. CDR3 amino acids: CASSVGPREETQYF. CDR3 coding DNA: TGTGCCAGCAGCGTAGGACCCAGGGAAGAGACCCAGTACTTC.

This clone was counted only a few times. The chain couples TRBV18 to TRBJ2-1; 10 bases map to TRBD2. With V trimmed by 1 base and J by 4 bases, 1 base remained unmatched. Germline CDR1 KGHSH, CDR2 LQKENI. This CDR3 region has 15 residues. CDR3: CASSPRTSGYNEQFF. The DNA of the CDR3 is TGTGCCAGCTCACCACGGACTAGCGGATACAATGAGCAGTTCTTC.

The gene calls are TRBV5-1 and TRBJ1-2; a possible D gene is TRBD1 (5 bases). V was shortened by 0 bases and J by 3 bases, with 9 bases between the two germline ends. This CDR3 contains 14 residues. Germline-derived CDR1 and CDR2 are SGHRS and YFSETQ. The CDR3 DNA reads TGCGCCAGCAGCTTGGACGGCAGGGACTATGGCTACACCTTC. Translated, it gives CASSLDGRDYGYTF.

The chain has TRBV5-1 and TRBJ2-3; D perhaps matches TRBD2 (5 bases). This CDR3 has 16 amino acids. Germline values: CDR1 SGHRS, CDR2 YFSETQ. Trimming pared 0 bases from V and 4 bases from J, leaving 15 bases between. The chain's CDR3 is CASSLVGDEFADTQYF. The CDR3 coding sequence is TGCGCCAGCAGCTTGGTCGGGGATGAGTTCGCAGATACGCAGTATTTT.

On this clone: The limits of the CDR3 on the DNA are not certain, so only TCRdb's listed CDR3 is given. The rearrangement links TRBV4-1 to TRBJ2-3; the table calls TRBD2, which could not be checked here. Germline-derived CDR1 and CDR2 are MGHRA and YSYEKL. Including both end residues, the CDR3 is 14 amino acids long. CDR3 sequence reads: CASSQDWASGSRYF.

This chain uses TRBV9 with TRBJ1-6; TRBD1 matches 8 bases. With V trimmed by 0 bases and J by 10 bases, 6 bases remained unmatched. Germline V gene lookup returns CDR1 SGDLS and CDR2 YYNGEE. The CDR3 has 15 residues. CDR3 in amino acids: CASSVGTGKGSPLHF. The CDR3 bases are TGTGCCAGCAGCGTAGGGACAGGGAAGGGATCACCCCTCCACTTT.

CDR3 coding DNA: TGTGCCAGTAGCGGACAGCTCATGAACACTGAAGCTTTCTTT. It is translated as CASSGQLMNTEAFF. The chain couples TRBV19 to TRBJ1-1, with a possible D match to TRBD1 (6 bases). V was shortened by 6 bases and J by 0 bases, with 11 bases between the two germline ends. The CDR3 has 14 residues. Looked up from germline, CDR1 is LNHDA and CDR2 is SQIVND (reference sequence).

The V gene is TRBV9, the J gene TRBJ1-4; possibly TRBD1 for D (5 bases). The V end was cut by 3 bases, the J end by 1 base, with 7 bases between. CDR1 is SGDLS, CDR2 YYNGEE, per germline. This CDR3 spans 14 amino acids. The chain's CDR3 is CASSDQGTNEKLFF. The CDR3 DNA follows: TGTGCCAGCAGCGATCAGGGAACTAATGAAAAACTGTTTTTT. The full variable domain, in which reference TRBV9 and TRBJ1-4 provide the parts outside the CDR3, is DSGVTQTPKHLITATGQRVTLRCSPRSGDLSVYWYQQSLDQGLQFLIQYYNGEERAKGNILERFSAQQFPDLHSELNLSSLELGDSALYFCASSDQGTNEKLFFGSGTQLSVL.

CDR3 amino acids: CASKAGPGNTEAFF. In nucleotides, the CDR3 is TGTGCCAGCAAAGCGGGACCCGGGAACACTGAAGCTTTCTTT. The gene calls are TRBV7-2 and TRBJ1-1; a possible D gene is TRBD1 (5 bases). In germline, CDR1 is SGHTA, CDR2 FQGNSA. Between the trimmed V and J ends, which lost 7 bases and 1 base, there was a span of 13 bases. CDR3 size: 14 residues.

This sequence joins TRBV19 and TRBJ1-5; D is possibly TRBD1 (5 bases). V lost 4 bases, J lost 6 bases, and 19 bases lay in between. The CDR3 has 16 residues. Germline V gene sequence: CDR1 LNHDA, CDR2 SQIVND (reference sequence). As DNA, the CDR3 is TGTGCCAGTAGTAAAACCCAGGGAGGGGTGGGTCAGCCCCAGCATTTT. Translation gives CASSKTQGGVGQPQHF.

This chain links TRBV7-3 with TRBJ2-5; 10 bases match TRBD2. The ends lost 4 bases at V and 1 base at J; junction bases unmatched: 3. Germline V gene data show CDR1 as SGHTA and CDR2 as FQGTGA. This CDR3 is 15 amino acids long. The CDR3 nucleotides are TGTGCCAGCAGCTCTAGCGGGAGAGGCCAAGAGACCCAGTACTTC. Translation: CASSSSGRGQETQYF.

The table lists this clone with a count of one. This chain uses TRBV13 with TRBJ2-2; 7 nucleotides align to TRBD1. This CDR3 is built from 16 residues. The ends lost 5 bases at V and 3 bases at J; junction bases unmatched: 9. The germline gives CDR1 PRHDT, CDR2 FYEKMQ (reference sequence). The CDR3 sequence is CASSRYRDRYTGELFF. The CDR3 DNA sequence: TGTGCCAGCAGCCGATACCGGGACAGATACACCGGGGAGCTGTTTTTT.

This clone was detected once. The chain couples TRBV9 to TRBJ2-1, with 11 bases matching TRBD2. The V segment lost 4 bases and the J segment 0 bases; nucleotides outside the gene matches: 6. The CDR3 length is 17 residues. Germline V gives CDR1 SGDLS, CDR2 YYNGEE. The CDR3 DNA reads as TGTGCCAGCAGCTCTAACCTAGCGGGGGGCTCCTACAATGAGCAGTTCTTC. As protein: CASSSNLAGGSYNEQFF.

The CDR3 loop is CAWTNQAGTGVSGYTF. In nucleotides, the CDR3 is TGTGCCTGGACCAATCAGGCCGGGACAGGGGTCTCGGGCTACACCTTC. J is TRBJ1-2 and V is TRBV30, with 10 bases lining up with TRBD1. Unmatched junction bases numbered 16, after V lost 4 bases and J lost 8 bases. Germline CDR1 and CDR2: GTSNPN and SVGIG (reference sequence). The CDR3 extends over 16 amino acids.